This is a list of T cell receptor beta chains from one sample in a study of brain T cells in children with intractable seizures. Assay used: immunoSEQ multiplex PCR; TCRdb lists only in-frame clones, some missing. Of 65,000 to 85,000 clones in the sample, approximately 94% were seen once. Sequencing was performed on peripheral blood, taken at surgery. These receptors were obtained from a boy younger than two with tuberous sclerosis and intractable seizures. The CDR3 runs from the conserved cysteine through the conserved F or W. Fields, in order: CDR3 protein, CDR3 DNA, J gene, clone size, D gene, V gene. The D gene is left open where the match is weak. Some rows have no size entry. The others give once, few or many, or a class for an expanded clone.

cdr3_aa: CASSDGTGVYEQFF; cdr3_nt: TGTGCCAGCAGCGACGGGACAGGGGTCTATGAGCAGTTCTTC; j_call: TRBJ2-1; clone_size: once; d_call: TRBD1; v_call: TRBV7-6
cdr3_aa: CASSKTSGRTDTQYF; cdr3_nt: TGTGCCAGCAGTAAGACTAGCGGGAGGACAGATACGCAGTATTTT; j_call: TRBJ2-3; clone_size: NA; d_call: TRBD2; v_call: TRBV6-5
cdr3_aa: CASSQDLRENSYNEQFF; cdr3_nt: TGTGCCAGCAGCCAAGATTTGCGGGAGAACTCCTACAATGAGCAGTTCTTC; j_call: TRBJ2-1; clone_size: once; d_call: TRBD2; v_call: TRBV4-2
cdr3_aa: CASSFKGGADTQYF; cdr3_nt: TGTGCCAGCAGCTTCAAGGGTGGGGCAGATACGCAGTATTTT; j_call: TRBJ2-3; clone_size: once; d_call: NA; v_call: TRBV11-2
cdr3_aa: CASSLEYSGANVLTF; cdr3_nt: TGTGCCAGCAGCTTGGAGTACTCTGGGGCCAACGTCCTGACTTTC; j_call: TRBJ2-6; clone_size: NA; d_call: NA; v_call: TRBV5-6
cdr3_aa: CASNQRDVRHYEQYF; cdr3_nt: TGTGCCAGCAACCAGCGGGACGTTAGACACTACGAGCAGTACTTC; j_call: TRBJ2-7; clone_size: NA; d_call: TRBD2; v_call: TRBV28
cdr3_aa: CASSEMDETQYF; cdr3_nt: TGTGCCAGCAGTGAAATGGATGAGACCCAGTACTTC; j_call: TRBJ2-5; clone_size: NA; d_call: NA; v_call: TRBV2
cdr3_aa: CASRGLAGEGEQFF; cdr3_nt: TGTGCCAGCAGGGGACTAGCGGGGGAAGGTGAGCAGTTCTTC; j_call: TRBJ2-1; clone_size: NA; d_call: TRBD2; v_call: TRBV27
cdr3_aa: CASTRHPQGALARVLNEKLFF; cdr3_nt: TGTGCCAGTACCCGCCACCCACAGGGGGCTCTGGCAAGGGTTTTAAATGAAAAACTGTTTTTT; j_call: TRBJ1-4; clone_size: once; d_call: TRBD1; v_call: TRBV19
cdr3_aa: CASKRTSGTYGSYNEQFF; cdr3_nt: TGTGCCAGCAAACGGACTAGCGGGACCTATGGCTCCTACAATGAGCAGTTCTTC; j_call: TRBJ2-1; clone_size: NA; d_call: TRBD2; v_call: TRBV2
cdr3_aa: CASSQATSEELFF; cdr3_nt: TGTGCCAGCAGCCAAGCTACTAGTGAAGAGCTGTTTTTT; j_call: TRBJ2-2; clone_size: NA; d_call: NA; v_call: TRBV4-2
cdr3_aa: CASSFASGSVLNEQFF; cdr3_nt: TGTGCCAGCAGCTTCGCTAGCGGGAGTGTTCTGAATGAGCAGTTCTTC; j_call: TRBJ2-1; clone_size: NA; d_call: TRBD2; v_call: TRBV9
cdr3_aa: CASSFDLGVAFF; cdr3_nt: TGTGCCAGCAGTTTTGACCTGGGGGTGGCTTTCTTT; j_call: TRBJ1-1; clone_size: NA; d_call: NA; v_call: TRBV12-3/TRBV12-4
cdr3_aa: CASSFGGGPYGYTF; cdr3_nt: TGTGCCAGCAGCTTTGGGGGGGGGCCGTATGGCTACACCTTC; j_call: TRBJ1-2; clone_size: NA; d_call: NA; v_call: TRBV5-4
cdr3_aa: CAISEFGESTEAFF; cdr3_nt: TGTGCCATCAGTGAGTTCGGAGAGAGCACTGAAGCTTTCTTT; j_call: TRBJ1-1; clone_size: NA; d_call: NA; v_call: TRBV10-3
cdr3_aa: CASGLEVGIEQFF; cdr3_nt: TGTGCTAGTGGTTTGGAGGTGGGGATCGAGCAGTTCTTC; j_call: TRBJ2-1; clone_size: medium-sized; d_call: NA; v_call: TRBV12-5
cdr3_aa: CASRALYNIEQFF; cdr3_nt: TGCGCCAGCAGGGCGCTGTACAATATCGAGCAGTTCTTC; j_call: TRBJ2-1; clone_size: NA; d_call: NA; v_call: TRBV5-1
cdr3_aa: CASSKTGVKTGELFF; cdr3_nt: TGTGCCAGCAGTAAGACAGGGGTTAAAACCGGGGAGCTGTTTTTT; j_call: TRBJ2-2; clone_size: NA; d_call: TRBD1; v_call: TRBV6-5
cdr3_aa: CASSLGGGDSYEQYF; cdr3_nt: TGTGCCAGCAGCTTAGGCGGCGGGGACTCCTACGAGCAGTACTTC; j_call: TRBJ2-7; clone_size: NA; d_call: NA; v_call: TRBV11-3
cdr3_aa: CASSFQGNRYNEQFF; cdr3_nt: TGTGCCAGCAGCTTCCAGGGGAACCGTTACAATGAGCAGTTCTTC; j_call: TRBJ2-1; clone_size: NA; d_call: NA; v_call: TRBV11-2
cdr3_aa: CASSPGQGMRTEAFF; cdr3_nt: TGCGCCAGCAGCCCTGGACAGGGAATGCGCACTGAAGCTTTCTTT; j_call: TRBJ1-1; clone_size: NA; d_call: TRBD1; v_call: TRBV5-1
cdr3_aa: CASSDEGPTDTQYF; cdr3_nt: TGTGCCAGCAGTGATGAGGGGCCCACGGATACGCAGTATTTT; j_call: TRBJ2-3; clone_size: NA; d_call: NA; v_call: TRBV2
cdr3_aa: CAWNFVSGSSTDTQYF; cdr3_nt: TGTGCCTGGAACTTCGTTTCCGGATCTAGCACAGATACGCAGTATTTT; j_call: TRBJ2-3; clone_size: NA; d_call: NA; v_call: TRBV30
cdr3_aa: CASSLRQGEMNNSPLHF; cdr3_nt: TGTGCCAGCAGCTTAAGACAGGGCGAGATGAATAATTCACCCCTCCACTTT; j_call: TRBJ1-6; clone_size: NA; d_call: TRBD1; v_call: TRBV5-6
cdr3_aa: CATSGGRKETQYF; cdr3_nt: TGTGCCACCAGTGGGGGCCGCAAAGAGACCCAGTACTTC; j_call: TRBJ2-5; clone_size: NA; d_call: NA; v_call: TRBV24-1
cdr3_aa: CASSLRGPEETQYF; cdr3_nt: TGTGCCAGCAGCTTAAGGGGCCCGGAGGAGACCCAGTACTTC; j_call: TRBJ2-5; clone_size: NA; d_call: NA; v_call: TRBV11-3
cdr3_aa: CASSYSSQPSYEQYF; cdr3_nt: TGTGCCAGCAGTTACTCCTCACAACCCTCCTACGAGCAGTACTTC; j_call: TRBJ2-7; clone_size: once; d_call: NA; v_call: TRBV6-5
cdr3_aa: CASSEGVETQYF; cdr3_nt: TGTGCCAGCAGTGAAGGGGTAGAGACCCAGTACTTC; j_call: TRBJ2-5; clone_size: NA; d_call: NA; v_call: TRBV2
cdr3_aa: CASSLDLLDTQYF; cdr3_nt: TGTGCCAGCAGCTTAGACCTTTTGGATACGCAGTATTTT; j_call: TRBJ2-3; clone_size: NA; d_call: NA; v_call: TRBV13